The 20 T cell receptor beta chains reported below all come from one sample, sequenced in a study of cytomegalovirus exposure and HLA in healthy donors (TCRdb year 2017). Libraries were built with the immunoSEQ multiplex PCR assay. TCRdb mirrors the immuneACCESS table, restricted to in-frame sequences. Some clones are absent from its copies; in checked studies, under half trace to an unresolved V gene, and the reason for the others is unknown. A total of over 110,000 clones appear in this sample, 80% to 90% of them only once. The ten largest make up roughly 3% of the sample. Sequences were obtained from PBMCs. The source is a man between 18 and 35 years old in good health and CMV-seronegative.

V gene TRBV28 combines with J gene TRBJ1-5; a possible D gene is TRBD1 (6 bases). This CDR3 is 15 amino acids long. Germline lookup yields CDR1 MDHEN and CDR2 SYDVKM. V was cut by 6 bases and J by 0 bases, with 12 bases left in between. CDR3 region: CASSPGTFSNQPQHF. Here the CDR3 DNA reads TGTGCCAGCAGCCCCGGGACATTTAGCAATCAGCCCCAGCATTTT.

This chain links TRBV19 with TRBJ1-1; possibly TRBD1 for D (6 bases). The V and J ends lost 5 bases and 6 bases respectively, with 13 bases between them. CDR1 is LNHDA and CDR2 is SQIVND in the germline V gene (reference sequence). This CDR3 has 13 residues. CDR3 DNA sequence: TGTGCCAGTAGTGACAGGAAAGGTTCTGAAGCTTTCTTT. Translating gives CASSDRKGSEAFF.

The rearrangement links TRBV11-2 to TRBJ2-1; the match to TRBD1 covers 7 bases. Per the germline V gene, CDR1 is SGHAT and CDR2 is FQNNGV. With V trimmed by 5 bases and J by 4 bases, 5 bases remained unmatched. The CDR3 runs to 14 residues. The CDR3 DNA reads as TGTGCCAGCAGCCCGGGACAGACTTACAATGAGCAGTTCTTC. Translating gives CASSPGQTYNEQFF.

V and J are TRBV29-1 and TRBJ1-2; TRBD1 matches 7 bases. Losses at the gene ends were 6 bases for V and 6 bases for J; bases not matched to a gene: 7. The length of the CDR3 is 12 residues. From germline, CDR1 is SQVTM and CDR2 ANQGSEA. For the CDR3, the DNA is TGCAGCGTCGAGGACAGGTTCCATGGCTACACCTTC. This sequence encodes CSVEDRFHGYTF.

This chain connects TRBV5-1 to TRBJ2-1; TRBD2 matches at 10 bases. The CDR3 length is 15 residues. V lost 3 bases, J lost 2 bases, and 2 bases stayed unmatched. Germline CDR1 reads SGHRS; CDR2 reads YFSETQ. CDR3 nucleotide sequence: TGCGCCAGCAGCTCTAGCGGGGGAACCTACAATGAGCAGTTCTTC. Protein sequence: CASSSSGGTYNEQFF.

V and J are TRBV7-9 and TRBJ1-2, with 8 bases aligning to TRBD1. The CDR3 is 17 residues long. Germline V gene sequence: CDR1 SEHNR, CDR2 FQNEAQ (reference sequence). V was clipped by 1 base and J by 8 bases; unmatched bases: 15. The DNA of the CDR3 is TGTGCCAGCAGCTTAGGGCTAAGGACAGGGCCGGTGAGCGGCTACACCTTC. It codes for CASSLGLRTGPVSGYTF. The full variable domain, rest sourced from reference TRBV7-9 and TRBJ1-2, is DTGVSQNPRHKITKRGQNVTFRCDPISEHNRLYWYRQTLGQGPEFLTYFQNEAQLEKSRLLSDRFSAERPKGSFSTLEIQRTEQGDSAMYLCASSLGLRTGPVSGYTFGSGTRLTVV.

The chain couples TRBV27 to TRBJ2-7; D gene uncertain. V was shortened by 3 bases and J by 0 bases, with 9 bases between the two germline ends. The CDR3 covers 14 residues. Per the germline V gene, CDR1 is MNHEY and CDR2 is SMNVEV (reference sequence). This CDR3 reads CASSLSANSYEQYF. In DNA, the CDR3 is TGTGCCAGCAGTTTGAGTGCGAACTCCTACGAGCAGTACTTC.

V usage is TRBV7-6 and J usage is TRBJ1-4, with D unclear. The CDR3 has 15 amino acids. The germline gives CDR1 SGHVS, CDR2 FNYEAQ. With 5 bases removed from V and 6 bases from J, the gap between germline ends came to 16 bases. Here the CDR3 reads CASSQGSGGDEKLFF. The CDR3 coding sequence is TGTGCCAGCAGCCAAGGCAGCGGAGGTGATGAAAAACTGTTTTTT.

The V call is TRBV25-1, the J call TRBJ1-1; TRBD1 might be the D (5 bases). This CDR3 comprises 13 residues. Germline assignment: CDR1 MGHDK and CDR2 SYGVNS. The V end lost 5 bases, the J end lost 1 base, and 8 bases lay between the germline ends. CDR3 residues: CASSNTGNTEAFF. CDR3 bases: TGTGCCAGCAGTAATACAGGGAACACTGAAGCTTTCTTT. The full variable domain, its missing parts supplied by reference TRBV25-1 and TRBJ1-1, is EADIYQTPRYLVIGTGKKITLECSQTMGHDKMYWYQQDPGMELHLIHYSYGVNSTEKGDLSSESTVSRIRTEHFPLTLESARPSHTSQYLCASSNTGNTEAFFGQGTRLTVV.

This clone was picked up one time. This chain uses TRBV7-2 with TRBJ2-3, with 7 bases matching TRBD1. The CDR3 loop spans 15 amino acids. Trimming cost V 5 bases and J 0 bases; bases outside gene matches: 5. Looked up from germline, CDR1 is SGHTA and CDR2 is FQGNSA. CDR3 loop: CASSPGTVSTDTQYF. Here the CDR3 DNA reads TGTGCCAGCAGCCCCGGGACAGTGAGCACAGATACGCAGTATTTT.

The V gene is TRBV19, the J gene TRBJ2-7, with 9 bases identical to TRBD1. The junction had 8 bases not matched to a gene; V was cut back by 3 bases and J by 5 bases. The CDR3 has 15 residues. Looked up from germline, CDR1 is LNHDA and CDR2 is SQIVND (reference sequence). This CDR3 is CASSMGGTGYHEQYF. In DNA, the CDR3 is TGTGCCAGTAGTATGGGTGGGACAGGGTACCACGAGCAGTACTTC.

The chain is built from TRBV19 and TRBJ1-5; D perhaps matches TRBD1 (6 bases). Looked up from germline, CDR1 is LNHDA and CDR2 is SQIVND (reference sequence). V was pared by 7 bases and J by 3 bases, with 19 bases between. This CDR3 has 16 amino acids. DNA for the CDR3: TGTGCCAGTACCCTAAAGGGACAAGCTTTCAATCAGCCCCAGCATTTT. Protein sequence: CASTLKGQAFNQPQHF.

This clone occurred a few times. The chain uses TRBV5-1 and TRBJ1-1, with D possibly TRBD1 on 6 matching bases. V lost 3 bases, J lost 1 base, and 7 bases lay in between. Germline V gene sequence: CDR1 SGHRS, CDR2 YFSETQ. The CDR3 consists of 13 residues. CDR3 region: CASSSTGNTEAFF. In DNA, the CDR3 is TGCGCCAGCAGCTCGACAGGGAACACTGAAGCTTTCTTT. Full variable domain (outside the CDR3, taken from reference TRBV5-1 and TRBJ1-1): KAGVTQTPRYLIKTRGQQVTLSCSPISGHRSVSWYQQTPGQGLQFLFEYFSETQRNKGNFPGRFSGRQFSNSRSEMNVSTLELGDSALYLCASSSTGNTEAFFGQGTRLTVV.

This clone has just a few counts. The DNA of the CDR3 is TGTGCCAGCAGTGGACTAGCGGGGGGGCCCGGGGAGCTGTTTTTT. Protein: CASSGLAGGPGELFF. The V call is TRBV6-1, the J call TRBJ2-2, with TRBD2 matching over 14 bases. Per the germline V gene, CDR1 is MNHNS and CDR2 is SASEGT. The CDR3 runs to 15 residues. J was trimmed by 6 bases and V by 4 bases; bases with no gene match: 1.

The chain links TRBV9 to TRBJ2-7; a possible D gene is TRBD2 (6 bases). Germline V CDR1 and CDR2: SGDLS, YYNGEE. Trimming took 0 bases from V and 6 from J, leaving 10 bases between them. This CDR3 region has 13 residues. CDR3 DNA: TGTGCCAGCAGCGTAGTCCCCGGGAGCGAGCAGTACTTC. Its protein product is CASSVVPGSEQYF. The entire variable domain, with the rest obtained from reference TRBV9 and TRBJ2-7, is as follows: DSGVTQTPKHLITATGQRVTLRCSPRSGDLSVYWYQQSLDQGLQFLIQYYNGEERAKGNILERFSAQQFPDLHSELNLSSLELGDSALYFCASSVVPGSEQYFGPGTRLTVT.

The V and J genes are TRBV2 and TRBJ1-6; a weak D match, TRBD1 (6 bases). CDR1 is SNHLY, CDR2 FYNNEI, per germline. The CDR3 runs 13 residues. Trimming took off 5 bases at V and 8 bases at J, with 10 bases between the two ends. CDR3: CASSRDIYSPLHF. As DNA, the CDR3 is TGTGCCAGCAGTCGGGACATCTATTCACCCCTCCACTTT.

The chain recombines TRBV7-8 with TRBJ2-2; D gene unclear. This CDR3 region has 14 residues. Deletions cut 4 bases from V and 1 base from J, with 7 bases between. CDR1 is SGHVS, CDR2 FQNEAQ, per germline. CDR3 DNA sequence: TGTGCCAGCAGCTCTCGGTGGAACACCGGGGAGCTGTTTTTT. It encodes CASSSRWNTGELFF.

V gene TRBV6-4 combines with J gene TRBJ2-3, with 9 bases lining up with TRBD2. The CDR3 runs 14 residues. J lost 5 bases, V lost 2 bases, and 2 bases had no gene match. Germline CDR1 MRHNA, CDR2 SNTAGT. In DNA form, the CDR3 reads TGTGCCAGCAGTGACAGCGGGGGGCAAGATACGCAGTATTTT. The encoded protein is CASSDSGGQDTQYF.

The chain employs TRBV7-7 and TRBJ2-2; D gene unclear. Germline lookup yields CDR1 SSHAT and CDR2 FNYEAQ (reference sequence). Between the trimmed V and J ends, which lost 1 base and 1 base, there was a span of 7 bases. The CDR3 runs to 15 residues. CDR3 nucleotide sequence: TGTGCCAGCAGCTTAGACTCAGGGAACACCGGGGAGCTGTTTTTT. Encoded protein: CASSLDSGNTGELFF.

This chain uses TRBV7-2 with TRBJ2-7; 12 bases match TRBD2. Germline loops: CDR1 SGHTA, CDR2 FQGNSA. Germline trimming cut 3 bases from V and 3 bases from J; bases unmatched to any gene: 6. The CDR3 runs 16 residues. The CDR3 region has the DNA TGTGCCAGCAGCTTTGGACTAGCGGGGCCATACTACGAGCAGTACTTC. Residues: CASSFGLAGPYYEQYF.